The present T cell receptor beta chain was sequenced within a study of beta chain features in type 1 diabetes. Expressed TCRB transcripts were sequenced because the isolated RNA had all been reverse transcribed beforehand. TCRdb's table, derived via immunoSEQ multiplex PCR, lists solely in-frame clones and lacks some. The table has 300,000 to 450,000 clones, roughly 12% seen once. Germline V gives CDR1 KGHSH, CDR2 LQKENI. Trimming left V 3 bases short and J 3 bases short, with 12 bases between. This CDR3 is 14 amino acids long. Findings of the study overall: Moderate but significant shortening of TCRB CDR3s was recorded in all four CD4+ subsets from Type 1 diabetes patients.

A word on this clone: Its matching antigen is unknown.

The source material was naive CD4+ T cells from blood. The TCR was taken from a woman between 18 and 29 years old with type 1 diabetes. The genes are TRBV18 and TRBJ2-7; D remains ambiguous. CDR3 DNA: TGTGCCAGCTCACCCACTAAAGAGAGCTACGAGCAGTACTTC. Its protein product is CASSPTKESYEQYF.